A single sample is the source of the 3 T cell receptor beta chains below, sequenced in a study of shared clonotypes between healthy human individuals. The assay was immunoSEQ multiplex PCR, and TCRdb's table has in-frame clones only and misses some. The repertoire holds 2 million to 3 million clones, with 80% to 95% as singletons. The sample comprised naive CD4+ T cells from PBMCs. Subset noted: CD45RA+ positively selected. Receptors were obtained from a man aged 18 to 29 in good health. Some clones in this sample may be carry-over from other donors' samples.

This sequence joins TRBV2 and TRBJ1-1; D unresolved. Germline V gene lookup returns CDR1 SNHLY and CDR2 FYNNEI. The CDR3 covers 13 residues. V gave up 1 base and J gave up 8 bases, with 11 bases separating them. CDR3 residues: CASSEERRLEAFF. CDR3 DNA sequence: TGTGCCAGCAGTGAAGAAAGACGTTTGGAAGCTTTCTTT.

The J gene is TRBJ1-1, the V gene TRBV11-2; D not certain. Germline-derived CDR1 and CDR2 are SGHAT and FQNNGV. There are 14 residues in the CDR3. The V gene lost 5 bases and the J gene lost 1 base, with 11 bases spanning the gap. The CDR3 loop is CASSPGFRNTEAFF. In DNA form, the CDR3 reads TGTGCCAGCAGCCCTGGATTCCGGAACACTGAAGCTTTCTTT. The whole variable domain, remainder taken from reference TRBV11-2 and TRBJ1-1, is EAGVAQSPRYKIIEKRQSVAFWCNPISGHATLYWYQQILGQGPKLLIQFQNNGVVDDSQLPKDRFSAERLKGVDSTLKIQPAKLEDSAVYLCASSPGFRNTEAFFGQGTRLTVV.

The CDR3 region has the DNA TGTGCCAGTGAGCGGGCCGGGAGCACAGATACGCAGTATTTT. Translated, it gives CASERAGSTDTQYF. The chain recombines TRBV28 with TRBJ2-3; D is perhaps TRBD2 (6 bases). V dropped 9 bases and J dropped 0 bases, with 13 bases sitting between them. This CDR3 is built from 14 residues. CDR1 and CDR2 (germline): MDHEN, SYDVKM. Combining the CDR3 with reference TRBV28 and TRBJ2-3 gives the whole variable domain DVKVTQSSRYLVKRTGEKVFLECVQDMDHENMFWYRQDPGLGLRLIYFSYDVKMKEKGDIPEGYSVSREKKERFSLILESASTNQTSMYLCASERAGSTDTQYFGPGTRLTVL.